This TCR beta chain was observed in a study of blood T cell repertoires in COVID-19. Trimming took 6 bases from V and 4 from J; bases not matched to a gene: 5. CDR3 size: 15 residues. CDR1 is ENHRY, CDR2 SYGVKD, per germline. Generated by immunoSEQ multiplex PCR, the TCRdb table keeps only in-frame clones and is missing some. The table records 40,000 to 60,000 clones, approximately 70% of them present only once. Material: peripheral blood. The chain links TRBV10-3 to TRBJ1-5, with 11 bases lining up with TRBD1. The origin of this receptor is a woman aged 70 to 79 with acute or convalescent COVID-19. CDR3 coding DNA: TGTGCCATCAGCTCCGGACAGGGGGCGAATCAGCCCCAGCATTTT. This translates into CAISSGQGANQPQHF.